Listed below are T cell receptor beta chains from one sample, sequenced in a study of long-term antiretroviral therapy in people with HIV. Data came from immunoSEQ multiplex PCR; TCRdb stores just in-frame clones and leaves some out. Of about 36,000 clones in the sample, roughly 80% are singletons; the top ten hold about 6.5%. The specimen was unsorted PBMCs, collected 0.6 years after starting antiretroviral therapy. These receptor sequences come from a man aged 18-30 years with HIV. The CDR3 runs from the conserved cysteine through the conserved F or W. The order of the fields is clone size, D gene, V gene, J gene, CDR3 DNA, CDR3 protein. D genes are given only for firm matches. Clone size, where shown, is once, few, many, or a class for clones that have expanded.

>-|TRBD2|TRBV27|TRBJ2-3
TGTGCCAGCAGCTTAGCGGGAGGGCCAGATACGCAGTATTTT
CASSLAGGPDTQYF
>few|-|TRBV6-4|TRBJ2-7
TGTGCCAGCAGTGGTGGAGTCGCCCCACCCGAGCAGTACTTC
CASSGGVAPPEQYF
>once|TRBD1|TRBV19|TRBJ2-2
TGTGCCAGTAGTATTCGACAGGGGGCTGAAGCCGGGGAGCTGTTTTTT
CASSIRQGAEAGELFF
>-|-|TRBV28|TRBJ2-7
TGTGCCACGGGGGTGGGACACAAATACGAGCAGTACTTC
CATGVGHKYEQYF
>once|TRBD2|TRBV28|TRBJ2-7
TGTGCCAGCAGTTTTACGGGGACTATAGATTACGAGCAGTACTTC
CASSFTGTIDYEQYF
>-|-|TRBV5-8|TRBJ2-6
TGTGCCAGCAGCTTGCGGGGGCTTGGGGCCAACGTCCTGACTTTC
CASSLRGLGANVLTF
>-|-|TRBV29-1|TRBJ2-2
TGCAGCGTTGTTCAGGCGAACACCGGGGAGCTGTTTTTT
CSVVQANTGELFF
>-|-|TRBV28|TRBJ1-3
TGTGCCAGCAGCCCTGGACCACTTCCCTCTGGAAACACCATATATTTT
CASSPGPLPSGNTIYF
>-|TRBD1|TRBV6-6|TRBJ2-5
TGTGCCAGCAGGCCGACGGGACAGGCAAAAGGGGCCCAGTACTTC
CASRPTGQAKGAQYF
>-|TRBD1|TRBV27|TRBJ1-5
TGTGCCAGCAGTTTGGCCCCCCTCCAGGGGGGGGATCAGCCCCAGCATTTT
CASSLAPLQGGDQPQHF
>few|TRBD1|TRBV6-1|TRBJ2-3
TGTGCCAGCAGTGAAAGGTGGACAGGGTGGCGATATTTT
CASSERWTGWRYF
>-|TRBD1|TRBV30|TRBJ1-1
TGTGCCTGGAGGAGACAGGGGTACACTGAAGCTTTCTTT
CAWRRQGYTEAFF
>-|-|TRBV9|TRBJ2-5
TGTGCCAGCAGCGTAGCTCCGGCAGGCGCACAAGAGACCCAGTACTTC
CASSVAPAGAQETQYF
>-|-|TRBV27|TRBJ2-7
TGTGCCAGCAGTTTAAACCTAGTTGCCTACGAGCAGTACTTC
CASSLNLVAYEQYF
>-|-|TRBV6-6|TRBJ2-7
TGTGCCAGCAGTAGGCAGTCTAGCTACGAGCAGTACTTC
CASSRQSSYEQYF
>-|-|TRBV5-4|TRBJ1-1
TGTGCCAGCAGCCCCCTTGGTGGGGGCAACACTGAAGCTTTCTTT
CASSPLGGGNTEAFF
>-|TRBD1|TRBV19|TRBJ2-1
TGTGCCAGTACCGGGACAGTTAAAAACAATGAGCAGTTCTTC
CASTGTVKNNEQFF
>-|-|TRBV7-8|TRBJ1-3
TGTGCCAGCAGCTTAGCAGGGCAGGAAAACACCATATATTTT
CASSLAGQENTIYF
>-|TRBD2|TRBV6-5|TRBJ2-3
TGTGCCAGCAGATGGGCTAGCGGACCCTCAGATACGCAGTATTTT
CASRWASGPSDTQYF
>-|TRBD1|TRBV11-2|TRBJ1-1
TGTGCCAGCAGGTTAGACAGGGGGAACACTGAAGCTTTCTTT
CASRLDRGNTEAFF
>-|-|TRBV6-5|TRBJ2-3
TGTGCCAGCAAGGCAGGGTTTGCGGGCACAGATACGCAGTATTTT
CASKAGFAGTDTQYF
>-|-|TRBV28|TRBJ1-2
TGTGCCAGCACGGGTCGGAGGTTTACTAACTATGGCTACACCTTC
CASTGRRFTNYGYTF
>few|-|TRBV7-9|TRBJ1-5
TGTGCCAGCAGCACCCGACTGAATCAGCCCCAGCATTTT
CASSTRLNQPQHF
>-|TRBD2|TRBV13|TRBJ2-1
TGTGCCAGCAGCCTAAGGACTAGCGGGACCTACAATGAGCAGTTCTTC
CASSLRTSGTYNEQFF
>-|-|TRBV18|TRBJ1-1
TGTGCCAGCTCACCGTTGGACGGGAACACTGAAGCTTTCTTT
CASSPLDGNTEAFF
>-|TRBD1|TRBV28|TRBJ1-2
TGTGCCAGCAGTTTGGAAACCGGGACAGGGGCCTCTAACTATGGCTACACCTTC
CASSLETGTGASNYGYTF
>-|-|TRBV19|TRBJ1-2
TGTGCCAGTAATGGCCAGTCATGGACCTCATTTAACTATGGCTACACCTTC
CASNGQSWTSFNYGYTF
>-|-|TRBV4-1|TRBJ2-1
TGCGCCAGCAGCCAAGTGGGACAAAACAATGAGCAGTTCTTC
CASSQVGQNNEQFF
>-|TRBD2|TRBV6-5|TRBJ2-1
TGTGCCAGCAGTTACTCCGGGACTAGGTACAATGAGCAGTTCTTC
CASSYSGTRYNEQFF
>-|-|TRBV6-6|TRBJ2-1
TGTGCCAGCAGTCCGGGAAATGAGCAGTTCTTC
CASSPGNEQFF
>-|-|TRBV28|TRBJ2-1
TGTGCCAGCAGTACCCGAGCGGGCCTAAGGAATGAGCAGTTCTTC
CASSTRAGLRNEQFF
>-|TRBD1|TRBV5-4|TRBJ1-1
TGTGCCAGCAGCCTGCCGACAGGGGGAGGGACTGAAGCTTTCTTT
CASSLPTGGGTEAFF
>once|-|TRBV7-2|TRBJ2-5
TGTGCCAGCAGCTCCCACCCTCGTTTGGAGACCCAGTACTTC
CASSSHPRLETQYF
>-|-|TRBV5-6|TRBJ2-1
TGTGCCAGCAGTCCCGGGCCGAGGGCTAATGAGCAGTTCTTC
CASSPGPRANEQFF
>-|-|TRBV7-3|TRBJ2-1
TGTGCCAGCAGCTTAGACCGTCAATCCTACAATGAGCAGTTCTTC
CASSLDRQSYNEQFF
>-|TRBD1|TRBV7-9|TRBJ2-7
TGTGCCAGCAGCGCTAAGGACAGGACGCGCTACGAGCAGTACTTC
CASSAKDRTRYEQYF
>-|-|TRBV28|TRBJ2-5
TGTGCCAGCAGCGGGGATAGGGAGCAAGAGACCCAGTACTTC
CASSGDREQETQYF
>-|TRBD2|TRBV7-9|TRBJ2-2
TGTGCCAGCAGCCAAAAGGTGGGACTAGCGGGACCGAACACCGGGGAGCTGTTTTTT
CASSQKVGLAGPNTGELFF
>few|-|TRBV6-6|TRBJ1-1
TGTGCCAGCAGTTACTTGGGGAGCTCGAACACTGAAGCTTTCTTT
CASSYLGSSNTEAFF
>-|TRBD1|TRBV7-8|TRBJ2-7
TGTGCCAGCAGCTTGTCGACAGGGCAGAACGAGCAGTACTTC
CASSLSTGQNEQYF
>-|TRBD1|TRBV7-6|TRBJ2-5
TGTGCCAGCAGCTTACGACAGGGGTATGAGACCCAGTACTTC
CASSLRQGYETQYF
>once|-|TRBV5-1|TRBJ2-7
TGCGCCAGCAGCCTCGACGGGAGTTACGAGCAGTACTTC
CASSLDGSYEQYF
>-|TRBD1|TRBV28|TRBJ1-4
TGTGCCAGCCAGTCAGGGACAGGGGATGAAAAACTGTTTTTT
CASQSGTGDEKLFF
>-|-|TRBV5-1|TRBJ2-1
TGCGCCAGCAGCTTGGAAGATATCCTTGGCCCCGCCTACAATGAGCAGTTCTTC
CASSLEDILGPAYNEQFF
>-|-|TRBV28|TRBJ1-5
TGTGCCAGCAGGGTTGAGGGGAGCAATCAGCCCCAGCATTTT
CASRVEGSNQPQHF
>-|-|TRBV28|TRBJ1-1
TGTGCCAGCAGCTCAGTGAACACTGAAGCTTTCTTT
CASSSVNTEAFF
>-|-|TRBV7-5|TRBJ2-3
TGTGCCATGAAGGAGGGGAAGGGTACAACTAGCACAGATACGCAGTATTTT
CAMKEGKGTTSTDTQYF
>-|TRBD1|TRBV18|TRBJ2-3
TGTGCCAGCTCACAGGGACAGCAACCCACAGATACGCAGTATTTT
CASSQGQQPTDTQYF
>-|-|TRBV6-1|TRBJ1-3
TGTGCCAGCCAGTTGGAGTTTACTGGAAACACCATATATTTT
CASQLEFTGNTIYF
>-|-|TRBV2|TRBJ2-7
TGTGCCAGTACGGGCCGGGACTCCCTGTCCGAGCAGTACTTC
CASTGRDSLSEQYF
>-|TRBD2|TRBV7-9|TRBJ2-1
TGTGCCAGCAGCCACAAGACTAGCGGGAGTGGCGATGAGCAGTTCTTC
CASSHKTSGSGDEQFF
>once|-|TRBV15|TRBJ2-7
TGTGCCACCAGACCCAGGGGACACTCCTACGAGCAGTACTTC
CATRPRGHSYEQYF
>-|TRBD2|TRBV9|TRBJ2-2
TGTGCCAGCAGCGTTAGCGGGAGAGACACCGGGGAGCTGTTTTTT
CASSVSGRDTGELFF
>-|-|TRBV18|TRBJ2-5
TGTGCCAGCTCACCAAGGGAAGAGACCCAGTACTTC
CASSPREETQYF
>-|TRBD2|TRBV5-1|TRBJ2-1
TGCGCCAGCAGCACGACTAGCGGGAGCACCGAACAGTTCTTC
CASSTTSGSTEQFF
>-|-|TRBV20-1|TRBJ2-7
TGCAGTGCTAGGTACTACGAGCAGTACTTC
CSARYYEQYF
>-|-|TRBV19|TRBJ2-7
TGTGCCAGTAGTATAGGAGGCGCATCCTACGAGCAGTACTTC
CASSIGGASYEQYF
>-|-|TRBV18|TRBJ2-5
TGTGCCAGCTCACAGGGGACACACCAAGAGACCCAGTACTTC
CASSQGTHQETQYF
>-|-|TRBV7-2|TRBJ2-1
TGTGCCAGCAGCTTCCTTCCCCAGGAGCAGTTCTTC
CASSFLPQEQFF